This entry is about one T cell receptor (beta chain). The data stem from a study of quantifying T cell responses using KT2 cells. Across the whole study: cDNA was made from DNase-treated RNA using alpha and beta constant primers.

Germline CDR1 reads SGHKS; CDR2 reads YYEKEE (reference sequence). With 0 bases removed from V and 4 bases from J, the gap between germline ends came to 11 bases. This CDR3 is 14 amino acids long. An oligo carrying a UMI was ligated to the cDNA 3' end. The first PCR ran 3 to 5 cycles with an equimolar RC1.1 and RC1.2 beta primer mix. TCRdb fed the UMI-ligation and nested PCR reads into MiXCR, producing one record per CDR3 protein. The sample contains fewer than 60,000 distinct CDR3 sequences, around a tenth of which appear only once. The chain is built from TRBV5-5 and TRBJ2-7; possibly TRBD1 for D (6 bases). The receptor comes from a human donor. Sample: PBMCs spiked with cells of the T cell clone KT2. This CDR3 reads CASSLGQGWYEQYF. CDR3 nucleotide sequence: TGTGCCAGCAGCTTGGGTCAGGGGTGGTACGAGCAGTACTTC. Looking up the rest from reference TRBV5-5 and TRBJ2-7 gives the full variable domain: DAGVTQSPTHLIKTRGQQVTLRCSPISGHKSVSWYQQVLGQGPQFIFQYYEKEERGRGNFPDRFSARQFPNYSSELNVNALLLGDSALYLCASSLGQGWYEQYFGPGTRLTVT.